This paragraph reports one TCR beta chain. Its antigen is as yet unknown. Trimming pared 0 bases from V and 6 bases from J, leaving 7 bases between. The CDR3 covers 13 residues. CDR1 and CDR2 from the germline V gene are SGDLS and YYNGEE. This entry comes from a study of Ad26.COV2.S vaccination and SARS-CoV-2 variants. Study-level findings and limits: People given the vaccine had a wider spike-specific TCR breadth than placebo recipients did.

Treatment denoted: 15 to 20 received Ad26.COV2.S at low or high dose, single or two shots; roughly five received placebo; per-sample allocation not given. The samples were gathered on day 63 after the first injection of vaccine or placebo. The repertoire was sequenced with immunoSEQ multiplex PCR; TCRdb's copy has only in-frame clones and lacks some. The sample yields around 450,000 clones, about nine tenths seen once. The chain carries TRBV9 and TRBJ2-1; D not resolved. The origin of this receptor is a person aged 18-60 years who received the Ad26.COV2.S COVID-19 vaccine or a placebo. The sample in question was peripheral blood, obtained in a trial of Ad26.COV2.S vaccine versus placebo. CDR3 bases: TGTGCCAGCAGCGTAGGCGGTAGCAATGAGCAGTTCTTC. Its translation is CASSVGGSNEQFF.